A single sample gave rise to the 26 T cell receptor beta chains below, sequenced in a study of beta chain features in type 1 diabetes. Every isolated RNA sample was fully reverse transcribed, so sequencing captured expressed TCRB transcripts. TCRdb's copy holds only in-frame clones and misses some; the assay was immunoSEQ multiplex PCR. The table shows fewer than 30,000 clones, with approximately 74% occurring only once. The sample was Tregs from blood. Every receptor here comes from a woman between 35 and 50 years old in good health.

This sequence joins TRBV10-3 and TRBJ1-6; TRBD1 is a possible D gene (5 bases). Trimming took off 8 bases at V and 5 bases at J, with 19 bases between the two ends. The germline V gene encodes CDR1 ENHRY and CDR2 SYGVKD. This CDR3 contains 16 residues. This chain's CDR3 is CAIRKGEALDNSPLHF. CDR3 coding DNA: TGTGCCATCCGTAAAGGGGAGGCCCTAGATAATTCACCCCTCCACTTT.

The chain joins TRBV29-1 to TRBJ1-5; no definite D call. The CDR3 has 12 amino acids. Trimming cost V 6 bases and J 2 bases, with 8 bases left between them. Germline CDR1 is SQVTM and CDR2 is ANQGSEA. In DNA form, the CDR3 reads TGCAGCGTGCGGTTGGGCAATCAGCCCCAGCATTTT. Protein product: CSVRLGNQPQHF.

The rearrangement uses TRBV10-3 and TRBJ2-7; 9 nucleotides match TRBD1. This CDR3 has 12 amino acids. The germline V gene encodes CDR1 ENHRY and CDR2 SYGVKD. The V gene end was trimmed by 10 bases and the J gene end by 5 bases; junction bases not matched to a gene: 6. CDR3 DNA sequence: TGTGCCACAACGGGACAGGGTGACGAGCAGTACTTC. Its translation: CATTGQGDEQYF.

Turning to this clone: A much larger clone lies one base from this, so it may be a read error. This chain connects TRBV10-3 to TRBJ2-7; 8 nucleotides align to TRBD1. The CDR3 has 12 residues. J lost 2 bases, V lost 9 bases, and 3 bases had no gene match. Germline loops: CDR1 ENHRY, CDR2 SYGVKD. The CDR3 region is CAISGGPYEQYF. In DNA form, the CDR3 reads TGTGCCATATCAGGGGGCCCCTACGAGCAGTACTTC.

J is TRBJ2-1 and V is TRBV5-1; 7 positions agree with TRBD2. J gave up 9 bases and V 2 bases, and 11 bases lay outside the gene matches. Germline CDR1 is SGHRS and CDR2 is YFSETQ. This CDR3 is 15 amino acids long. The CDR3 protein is CASSLFLGGEGEQFF. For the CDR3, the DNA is TGCGCCAGCAGCTTATTCTTGGGCGGGGAGGGTGAGCAGTTCTTC.

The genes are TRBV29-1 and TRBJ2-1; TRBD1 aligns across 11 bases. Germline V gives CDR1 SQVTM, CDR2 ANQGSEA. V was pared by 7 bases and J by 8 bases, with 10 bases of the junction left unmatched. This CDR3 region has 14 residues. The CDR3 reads CSATGQGAMDEQFF. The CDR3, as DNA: TGCAGCGCGACCGGACAGGGGGCAATGGATGAGCAGTTCTTC.

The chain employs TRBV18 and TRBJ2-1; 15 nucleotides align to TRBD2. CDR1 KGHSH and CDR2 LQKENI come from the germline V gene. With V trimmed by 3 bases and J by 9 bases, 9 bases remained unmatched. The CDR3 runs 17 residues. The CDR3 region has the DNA TGTGCCAGCTCACCCCGGACTAGCGGGGGGGCGAAGGGTGAGCAGTTCTTC. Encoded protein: CASSPRTSGGAKGEQFF.

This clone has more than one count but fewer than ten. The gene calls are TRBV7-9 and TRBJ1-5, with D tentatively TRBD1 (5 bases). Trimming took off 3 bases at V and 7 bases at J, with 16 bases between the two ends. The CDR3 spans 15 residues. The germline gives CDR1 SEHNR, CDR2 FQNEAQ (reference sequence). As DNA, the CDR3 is TGTGCCAGCAGCTTCCAGGGAGGAGATGGGCAGCCCCAGCATTTT. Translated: CASSFQGGDGQPQHF.

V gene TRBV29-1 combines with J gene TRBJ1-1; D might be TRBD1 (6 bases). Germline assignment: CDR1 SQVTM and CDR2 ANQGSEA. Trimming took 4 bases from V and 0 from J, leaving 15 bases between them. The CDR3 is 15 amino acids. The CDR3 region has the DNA TGCAGCGTTGGGGGGCACTCTTCCCTGAACACTGAAGCTTTCTTT. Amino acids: CSVGGHSSLNTEAFF.

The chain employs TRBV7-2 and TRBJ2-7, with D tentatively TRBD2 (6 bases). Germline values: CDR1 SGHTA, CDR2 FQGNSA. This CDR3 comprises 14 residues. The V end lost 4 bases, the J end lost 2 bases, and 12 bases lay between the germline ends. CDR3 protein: CASSSGGTPYEQYF. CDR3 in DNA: TGTGCCAGCAGCTCCGGCGGGACCCCCTACGAGCAGTACTTC.

The CDR3: CASSPGGYYTEAFF. Here the CDR3 DNA reads TGCGCCAGCAGTCCAGGGGGGTATTACACTGAAGCTTTCTTT. This rearrangement joins TRBV10-2 to TRBJ1-1, with TRBD1 matching 7 bases. Germline V gene sequence: CDR1 WSHSY, CDR2 SAAADI. V was pared by 5 bases and J by 3 bases, with 6 bases of the junction left unmatched. CDR3 length equals 14 residues.

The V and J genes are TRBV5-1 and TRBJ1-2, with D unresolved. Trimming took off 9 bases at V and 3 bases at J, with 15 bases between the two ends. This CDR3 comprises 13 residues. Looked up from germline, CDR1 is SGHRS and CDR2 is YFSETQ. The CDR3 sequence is CATSPELDYGYTF. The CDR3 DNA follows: TGCGCCACTTCGCCGGAGTTAGACTATGGCTACACCTTC.

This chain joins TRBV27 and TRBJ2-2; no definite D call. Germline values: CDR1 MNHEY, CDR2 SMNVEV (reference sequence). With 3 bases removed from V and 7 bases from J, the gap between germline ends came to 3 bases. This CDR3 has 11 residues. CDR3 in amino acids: CASSLRGELFF. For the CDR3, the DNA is TGTGCCAGCAGTTTGCGCGGGGAGCTGTTTTTT.

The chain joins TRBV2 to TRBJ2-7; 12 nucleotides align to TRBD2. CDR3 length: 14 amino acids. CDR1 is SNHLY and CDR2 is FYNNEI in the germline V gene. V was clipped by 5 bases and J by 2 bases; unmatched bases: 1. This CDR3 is CASSSSGGAYEQYF. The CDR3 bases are TGTGCCAGCAGTTCTAGCGGGGGGGCCTACGAGCAGTACTTC.

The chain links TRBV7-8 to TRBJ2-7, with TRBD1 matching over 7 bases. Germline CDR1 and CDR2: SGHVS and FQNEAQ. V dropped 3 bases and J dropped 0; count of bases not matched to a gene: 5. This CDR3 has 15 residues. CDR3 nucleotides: TGTGCCAGCAGCTTTGGACAGGTTAGCTCCTACGAGCAGTACTTC. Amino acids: CASSFGQVSSYEQYF.

The CDR3, as DNA: TGTGCCAGCAGTTACTCCAGGGGGGTCTATGGCTACACCTTC. Encoded protein: CASSYSRGVYGYTF. This chain connects TRBV6-5 to TRBJ1-2; TRBD1 aligns across 7 bases. The J segment lost 4 bases and the V segment lost 0 bases, leaving 2 bases of the junction unmatched. In germline, CDR1 is MNHEY, CDR2 SVGAGI. This CDR3 comprises 14 residues.

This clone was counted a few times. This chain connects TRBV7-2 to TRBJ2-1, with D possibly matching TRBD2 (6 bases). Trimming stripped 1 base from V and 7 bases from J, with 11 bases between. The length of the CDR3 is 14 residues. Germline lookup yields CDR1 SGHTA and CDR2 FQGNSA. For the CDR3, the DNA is TGTGCCAGCAGCTTAGTGGGGACTGGTAATGAGCAGTTCTTC. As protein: CASSLVGTGNEQFF.

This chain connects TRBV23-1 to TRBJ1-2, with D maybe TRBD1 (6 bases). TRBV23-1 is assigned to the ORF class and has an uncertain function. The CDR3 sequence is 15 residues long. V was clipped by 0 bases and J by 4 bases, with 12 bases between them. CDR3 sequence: CASSQSGGGGYGYTF. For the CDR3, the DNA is TGCGCCAGCAGTCAATCAGGCGGGGGCGGCTATGGCTACACCTTC.

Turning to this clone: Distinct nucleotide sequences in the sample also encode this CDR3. CDR3 sequence: CASSTNPYPQSRANVLTF. The DNA of the CDR3 is TGTGCCAGCAGCACCAACCCTTACCCACAAAGTCGGGCCAACGTCCTGACTTTC. The V gene is TRBV7-8, the J gene TRBJ2-6; D remains unclear. Trimming cost V 5 bases and J 5 bases, with 22 bases left between them. Germline loops: CDR1 SGHVS, CDR2 FQNEAQ. CDR3 length: 18 residues.

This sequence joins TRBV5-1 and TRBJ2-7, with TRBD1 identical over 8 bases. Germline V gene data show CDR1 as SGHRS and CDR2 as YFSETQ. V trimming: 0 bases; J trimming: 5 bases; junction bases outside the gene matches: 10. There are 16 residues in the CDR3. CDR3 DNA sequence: TGCGCCAGCAGCTTGGCCCTAGGACAGGGCGGTAACGAGCAGTACTTC. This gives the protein CASSLALGQGGNEQYF.

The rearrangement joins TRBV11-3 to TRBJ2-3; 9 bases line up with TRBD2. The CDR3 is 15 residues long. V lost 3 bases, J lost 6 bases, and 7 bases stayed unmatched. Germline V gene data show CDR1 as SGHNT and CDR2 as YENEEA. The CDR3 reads CASSFGLAGRDTQYF. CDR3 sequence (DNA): TGTGCCAGCAGCTTTGGCCTAGCGGGGCGTGATACGCAGTATTTT. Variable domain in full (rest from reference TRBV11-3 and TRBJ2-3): EAGVVQSPRYKIIEKKQPVAFWCNPISGHNTLYWYLQNLGQGPELLIRYENEEAVDDSQLPKDRFSAERLKGVDSTLKIQPAELGDSAVYLCASSFGLAGRDTQYFGPGTRLTVL.

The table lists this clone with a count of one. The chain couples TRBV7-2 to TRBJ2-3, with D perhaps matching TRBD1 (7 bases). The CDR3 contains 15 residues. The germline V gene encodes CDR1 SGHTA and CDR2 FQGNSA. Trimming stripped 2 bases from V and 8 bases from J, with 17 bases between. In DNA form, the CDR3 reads TGTGCCAGCAGCTTAACAGGGGAGGTTGTGGGTACGCAGTATTTT. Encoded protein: CASSLTGEVVGTQYF.

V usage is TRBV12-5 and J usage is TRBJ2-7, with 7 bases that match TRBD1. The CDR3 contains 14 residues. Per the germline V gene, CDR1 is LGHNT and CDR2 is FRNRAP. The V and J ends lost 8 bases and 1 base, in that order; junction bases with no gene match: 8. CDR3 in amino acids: CASSRGTVSYEQYF. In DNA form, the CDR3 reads TGTGCTAGTTCCCGTGGGACAGTATCCTACGAGCAGTACTTC.

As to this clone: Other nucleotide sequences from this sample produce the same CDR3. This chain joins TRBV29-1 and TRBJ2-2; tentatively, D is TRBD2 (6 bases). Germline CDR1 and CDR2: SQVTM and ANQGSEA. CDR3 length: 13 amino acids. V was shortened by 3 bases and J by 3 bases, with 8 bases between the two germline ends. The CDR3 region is CSVDRGYTGELFF. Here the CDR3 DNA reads TGCAGCGTTGATCGGGGGTACACCGGGGAGCTGTTTTTT.

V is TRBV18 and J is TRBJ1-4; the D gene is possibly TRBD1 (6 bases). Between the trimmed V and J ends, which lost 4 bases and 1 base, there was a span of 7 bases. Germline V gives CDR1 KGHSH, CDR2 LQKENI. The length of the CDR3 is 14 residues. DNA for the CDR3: TGTGCCAGCTCACGCAGGGGAACTAATGAAAAACTGTTTTTT. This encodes CASSRRGTNEKLFF.

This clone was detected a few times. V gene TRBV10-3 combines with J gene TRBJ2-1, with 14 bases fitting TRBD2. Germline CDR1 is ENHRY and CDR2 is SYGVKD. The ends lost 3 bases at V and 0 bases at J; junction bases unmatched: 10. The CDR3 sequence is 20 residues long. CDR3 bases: TGTGCCATCAGTGACGCCACAGGGACTAGCGGGGGTAGCTCCTACAATGAGCAGTTCTTC. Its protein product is CAISDATGTSGGSSYNEQFF.